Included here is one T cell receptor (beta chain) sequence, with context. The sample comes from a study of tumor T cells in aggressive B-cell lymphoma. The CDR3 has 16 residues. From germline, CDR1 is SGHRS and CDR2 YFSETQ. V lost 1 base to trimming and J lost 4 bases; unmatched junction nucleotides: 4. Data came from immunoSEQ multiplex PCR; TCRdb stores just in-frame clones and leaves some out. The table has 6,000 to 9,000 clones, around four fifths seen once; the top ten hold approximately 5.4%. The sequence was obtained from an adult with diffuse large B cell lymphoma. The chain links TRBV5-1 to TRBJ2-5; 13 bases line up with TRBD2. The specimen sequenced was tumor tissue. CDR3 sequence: CASSLRTSGGVETQYF. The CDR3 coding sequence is TGCGCCAGCAGCTTGAGGACTAGCGGGGGAGTAGAGACCCAGTACTTC. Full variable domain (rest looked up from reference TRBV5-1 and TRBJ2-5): KAGVTQTPRYLIKTRGQQVTLSCSPISGHRSVSWYQQTPGQGLQFLFEYFSETQRNKGNFPGRFSGRQFSNSRSEMNVSTLELGDSALYLCASSLRTSGGVETQYFGPGTRLLVL.